This T cell receptor (beta chain) was observed in a study of T cells after posttransplantation cyclophosphamide. Germline CDR1 and CDR2: KGHSY and FQNENV. The length of the CDR3 is 14 residues. Trimming removed 3 bases from V and 2 bases from J; junction bases left unmatched: 2. In the case of this clone: Its antigen is undetermined.

Sequencing was performed with immunoSEQ multiplex PCR; in TCRdb, only in-frame clones are kept and a portion is missing. The sample shows 25,000 to 35,000 clones, approximately 90% of them seen only once. General study findings and limits: Later post-transplant blood repertoires were often dominated by donor CD8+ memory clones. TRB clonality was highly associated with recipient CMV seropositivity and reactivation.

Sequenced material: PBMCs. This receptor was taken from a middle-aged woman with a blood cancer, CMV-positive, and with a related stem cell donor. This sequence joins TRBV16 and TRBJ2-7, with 9 positions matching TRBD2. The CDR3 nucleotides read TGTGCCAGCAGCCATCTAGCGGGACCCTACGAGCAGTACTTC. Its protein product is CASSHLAGPYEQYF.